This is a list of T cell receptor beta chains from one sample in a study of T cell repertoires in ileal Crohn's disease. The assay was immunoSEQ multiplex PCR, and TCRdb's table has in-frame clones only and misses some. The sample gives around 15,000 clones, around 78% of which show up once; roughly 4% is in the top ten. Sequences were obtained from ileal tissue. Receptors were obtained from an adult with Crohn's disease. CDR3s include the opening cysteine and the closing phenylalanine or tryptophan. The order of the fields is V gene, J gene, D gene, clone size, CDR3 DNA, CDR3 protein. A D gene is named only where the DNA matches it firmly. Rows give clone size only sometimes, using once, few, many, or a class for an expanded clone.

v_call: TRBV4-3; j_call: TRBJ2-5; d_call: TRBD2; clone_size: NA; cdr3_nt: TGCGCCAGCAGAGGGGAGATTGGGGTGACTAGCGGATCACCGCAAGAGACCCAGTACTTC; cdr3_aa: CASRGEIGVTSGSPQETQYF
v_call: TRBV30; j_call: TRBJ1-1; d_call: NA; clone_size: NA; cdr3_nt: TGTGCCTGGAGTAAGGCGTTAAACACTGAAGCTTTCTTT; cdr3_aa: CAWSKALNTEAFF
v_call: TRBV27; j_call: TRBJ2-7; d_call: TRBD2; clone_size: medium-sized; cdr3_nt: TGTGCCAGCAAGGAAGCGGGACGGGAGGAGCAGTACTTC; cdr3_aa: CASKEAGREEQYF
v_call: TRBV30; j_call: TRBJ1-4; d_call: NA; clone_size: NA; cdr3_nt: TGTGCCTGGAGACAGGGCGTGAGTGAAAAACTGTTTTTT; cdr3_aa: CAWRQGVSEKLFF
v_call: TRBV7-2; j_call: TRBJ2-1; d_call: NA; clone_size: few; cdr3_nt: TGTGCCAGCAGCACAGATGGGGGCAGCTCCTACAATGAGCAGTTCTTC; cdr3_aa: CASSTDGGSSYNEQFF
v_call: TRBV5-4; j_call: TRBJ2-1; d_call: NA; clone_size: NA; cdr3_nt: TGTGCCAGCAGCACTTACAATGAGCAGTTCTTC; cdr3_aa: CASSTYNEQFF
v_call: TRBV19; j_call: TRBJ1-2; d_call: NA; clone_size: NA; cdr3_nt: TGTGCCAGTACCTCGGACAGATTATATGGCTACACCTTC; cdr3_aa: CASTSDRLYGYTF
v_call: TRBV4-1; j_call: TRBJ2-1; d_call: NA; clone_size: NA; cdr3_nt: TGCGCCAGCAGCCAAGGTGACTTGGGGAATGAGCAGTTCTTC; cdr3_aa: CASSQGDLGNEQFF
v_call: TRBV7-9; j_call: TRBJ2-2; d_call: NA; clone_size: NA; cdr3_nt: TGTGCCAGCAGCTTAGGTGGTACGAACACCGGGGAGCTGTTTTTT; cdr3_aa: CASSLGGTNTGELFF
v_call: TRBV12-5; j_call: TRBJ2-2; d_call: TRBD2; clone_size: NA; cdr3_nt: TGTGCTAGTGGGTGGGGACTAGCGAACACCGGGGAGCTGTTTTTT; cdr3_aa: CASGWGLANTGELFF
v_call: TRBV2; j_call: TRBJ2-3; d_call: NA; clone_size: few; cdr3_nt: TGTGCCAGCGACCGGGGGACAGATACGCAGTATTTT; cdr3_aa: CASDRGTDTQYF
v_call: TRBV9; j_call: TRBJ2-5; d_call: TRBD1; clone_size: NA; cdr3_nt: TGTGCCAGCAGCGCCACAGGGGTCCCCCAAGGGGCCCAGTACTTC; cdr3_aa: CASSATGVPQGAQYF
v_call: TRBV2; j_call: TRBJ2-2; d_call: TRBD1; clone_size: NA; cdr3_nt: TGTGCCAGCAGTCCGGGACAGGGGAACACCGGGGAGCTGTTTTTT; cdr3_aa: CASSPGQGNTGELFF
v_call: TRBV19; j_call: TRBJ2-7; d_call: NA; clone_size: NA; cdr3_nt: TGTGCCAGTAGTCCCCCCCGACCGGGCCGGCCCATTTTGATGCTTGGAGAGCAGTACTTC; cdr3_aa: CASSPPRPGRPILMLGEQYF